This entry features one T cell receptor (beta chain) sequence. Its matching antigen is unknown. The source of the sample is a study of T cells in Graves' hyperthyroidism and ophthalmopathy. General study findings and limits: Clonotypes that were expanded in thyroid above 0.001 mostly appeared in blood too. It was a median approximately 6 months before onset that the model predicted ophthalmopathy.

Graves' hyperthyroidism showing no ophthalmopathy progression within 18 months was considered stable. The investigators amplified TCR beta CDR3 regions from RNA transcripts. The TCR CDR3 was amplified in a first-round RT-PCR using the HTBI primer set. TCRdb re-called the multiplex PCR reads with MiXCR, one entry per CDR3 protein. The data contain about 580,000 distinct CDR3 sequences, around 46% of them singletons. Germline-derived CDR1 and CDR2 are LGHNA and YSLEER. There are 13 residues in the CDR3. The trim removed 7 bases at V and 5 bases at J, leaving 6 bases unmatched. The J gene is TRBJ2-3, the V gene TRBV4-3, with 7 bases identical to TRBD2. The source is a woman aged 18 to 35 with Graves' hyperthyroidism. Input material: peripheral blood or thyroid tissue (not recorded which). CDR3 sequence reads: CASTRPGGDTQYF. The CDR3 DNA reads TGCGCCAGCACCCGCCCGGGGGGAGATACGCAGTATTTT.